The rows below give T cell receptor beta chains drawn from one sample of a study of esophageal squamous cell carcinoma under preoperative chemotherapy. MiXCR was run by TCRdb on the PCR reads, yielding one entry per CDR3 protein. The sample holds roughly 9,600 distinct CDR3 sequences, approximately 49% seen once. This material was collected from a patient given preoperative chemotherapy. The origin of the receptors is a human donor with esophageal squamous cell carcinoma. The donor label of this sample is uncertain. Each CDR3 is given with its conserved first and last residue. D genes are given only for firm matches.

d_call v_call cdr3_aa
. TRBV12-3/TRBV12-4 CASSPSRGLGTDTQYF
. TRBV10-1 CASRGKGEGTKNIQYF
. TRBV12-3/TRBV12-4 CASSPLTGQPQHF
. TRBV10-3 CAGKGARNTQYF
TRBD1 TRBV10-1 CASSEMYRGSYNEQFF
. TRBV20-1 CSARDPNYEQFF
. TRBV10-1 CASGESAGDTQYF
. TRBV4-1 CASSQDHGAWGYNEQFF
. TRBV6-1 CAGPWGRDTQYF
. TRBV6-1 CATTERGEGTDTQYF
TRBD2 TRBV6-1 CAGSGGDNTETQYF
. TRBV6-5 CAGGYGGGVTDTQYF
. TRBV6-1 CASSEGGEETEAFF
TRBD2 TRBV6-1 CASQLAGAGSEQYF
. TRBV12-3/TRBV12-4 CASSLANTQYF
TRBD2 TRBV4-1 CASSQRERTSGDNEQFF
TRBD1 TRBV7-6 CASSPGGNSPLQF
. TRBV27 CARSLGRRRTETQYF
. TRBV6-1 CASSRPGQPNTGELFF
. TRBV6-1 CASSQGRVNEQFF
. TRBV6-1 CASSGRVEQYF
. TRBV30 CAWNRRGLVNEQFF
TRBD2 TRBV27 CASSPWTSGASNEQYF
. TRBV27 CASSPVGDSNQPQHF
. TRBV7-2 CASSWRAKGGENYGYTF
TRBD2 TRBV4-1 CASSLAGTRTDTQYF
. TRBV6-5 CASSYSGAGAYEQYF
. TRBV11-2 CASSLEVTAYEQYF
. TRBV7-2 CASGGPAGGGQDTQYF
. TRBV19 CASSTLIDSDTGELFF
. TRBV6-1 CASSPQDSSYREQFF
. TRBV6-5 CASSFQSGPSYEQYF
. TRBV6-1 CASSRLGGMVTNTQYF
TRBD2 TRBV7-8 CAGSGGGDQEIQYF
. TRBV6-5 CASSYFPGAEQYF
. TRBV12-3/TRBV12-4 CASSLNGRGSEQFF
TRBD1 TRBV7-2 CASSRGQGGYEQYF
TRBD1 TRBV6-1 CASSEATGAADTQYF
TRBD2 TRBV12-3/TRBV12-4 CASSFTGTSDEQFF
TRBD2 TRBV7-3 CASSFEGLADNEQFF
. TRBV6-5 CASSYPGSGSDTQYF
. TRBV6-1 CATQAGVAGYNEQFF
. TRBV10-2 CASSARDNTDTQYF
TRBD1 TRBV3-1 CASSQGGQGYNEQFF